The entry that follows covers one T cell receptor beta chain sequence. Its antigen is not known. This specimen comes from a study of T cell responses to AZD1222 COVID-19 vaccine. Study-wide results and caveats: Spike as a whole was targeted by vaccine-associated CD4 TCRs, dominant at 160-218 and 743-854.

Sequenced by immunoSEQ multiplex PCR; TCRdb stores in-frame clones only, minus some. The sample includes about 78,000 clones, about nine tenths of them seen just once. Sample: peripheral blood, taken 28 days after the second AZD1222 dose. This clonotype was sampled from an adult who received the AZD1222 COVID-19 vaccine.

CDR3 sequence: CASSLSRTVGLTDTQYF. The CDR3 nucleotides read TGTGCCAGTAGTCTAAGCCGGACAGTTGGTCTCACAGATACGCAGTATTTT. The chain combines TRBV19 with TRBJ2-3, with D perhaps TRBD1 (6 bases). Germline-derived CDR1 and CDR2 are LNHDA and SQIVND (reference sequence). This CDR3 has 17 residues. V was pared by 5 bases and J by 2 bases, with 20 bases between.